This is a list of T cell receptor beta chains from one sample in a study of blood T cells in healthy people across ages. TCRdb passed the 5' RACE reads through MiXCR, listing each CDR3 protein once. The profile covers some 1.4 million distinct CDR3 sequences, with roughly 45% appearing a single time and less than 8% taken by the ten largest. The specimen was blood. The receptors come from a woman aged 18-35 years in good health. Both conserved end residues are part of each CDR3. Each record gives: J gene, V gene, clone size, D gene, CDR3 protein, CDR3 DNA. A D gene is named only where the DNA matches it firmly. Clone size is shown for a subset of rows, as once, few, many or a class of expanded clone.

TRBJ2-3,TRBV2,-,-,CASRESVGTDTQYF,TGTGCCAGCAGAGAGTCAGTGGGCACAGATACGCAGTATTTT
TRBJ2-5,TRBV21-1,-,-,CASSNATRGPTKETQYF,TGTGCCAGCAGCAACGCGACCAGGGGTCCCACCAAAGAGACCCAGTACTTC
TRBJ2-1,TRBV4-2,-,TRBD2,CASSQDGKGAAGARNEQFF,TGTGCCAGCAGCCAAGATGGTAAGGGTGCAGCGGGGGCGCGGAATGAGCAGTTCTTC
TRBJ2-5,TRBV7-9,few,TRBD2,CASIPYRKLAGVRETQYF,TGTGCCAGCATTCCTTACCGAAAACTAGCGGGAGTAAGAGAGACCCAGTACTTC
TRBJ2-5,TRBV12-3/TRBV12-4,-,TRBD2,CASSTGTSGGVTQYF,TGTGCCAGCAGCACCGGGACTAGCGGGGGGGTGACCCAGTACTTC
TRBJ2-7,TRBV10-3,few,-,CAISDPRNYEQYF,TGTGCCATCAGTGACCCTCGGAACTACGAGCAGTACTTC
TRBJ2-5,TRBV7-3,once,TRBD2,CASSPTGGLQETQYF,TGTGCCAGCAGCCCTACGGGGGGACTGCAGGAGACCCAGTACTTC
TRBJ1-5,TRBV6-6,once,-,CANTPSKTAPQPQHF,TGTGCCAACACTCCATCGAAAACAGCCCCTCAGCCCCAGCATTTT
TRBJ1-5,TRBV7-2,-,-,CASSLNANQPQHF,TGTGCCAGCAGCCTAAATGCCAATCAGCCCCAGCATTTT
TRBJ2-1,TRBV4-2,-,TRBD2,CASSQEGITSGSTEQFF,TGTGCCAGCAGCCAAGAAGGGATAACTAGCGGGTCAACTGAGCAGTTCTTC
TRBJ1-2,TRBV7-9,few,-,CASTTSLAGYGYTF,TGTGCCAGCACCACTTCCCTGGCGGGCTATGGCTACACCTTC
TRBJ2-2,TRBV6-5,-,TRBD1,CASSYPPSRQGRIPGELFF,TGTGCCAGCAGTTACCCCCCGAGTCGACAGGGGAGGATACCCGGGGAGCTGTTTTTT
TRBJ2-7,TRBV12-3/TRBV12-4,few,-,CASRAGFESYEQYF,TGTGCCAGTAGGGCAGGGTTTGAATCCTACGAGCAGTACTTC
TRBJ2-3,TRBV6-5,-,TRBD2,CASSFSLFGLAGGQSTDTQYF,TGTGCCAGCAGTTTCTCCCTGTTCGGACTAGCGGGGGGCCAAAGCACAGATACGCAGTATTTT
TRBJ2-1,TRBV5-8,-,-,CASSLAPPGANNEQFF,TGTGCCAGCAGCTTGGCCCCCCCAGGGGCTAACAATGAGCAGTTCTTC
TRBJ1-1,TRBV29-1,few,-,CRVGQGNTEAFF,TGCAGAGTTGGGCAGGGGAACACTGAAGCTTTCTTT
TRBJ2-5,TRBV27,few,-,CASSSIGTGQETQYF,TGTGCCAGCAGTTCGATCGGGACGGGTCAAGAGACCCAGTACTTC
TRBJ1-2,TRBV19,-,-,CASSIVGAGNTF,-
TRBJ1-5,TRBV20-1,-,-,CSASGANQPQHF,TGCAGTGCTTCCGGGGCCAATCAGCCCCAGCATTTT
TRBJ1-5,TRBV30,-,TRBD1,CAWSGTGRQPQHF,TGTGCCTGGAGCGGGACAGGGAGACAGCCCCAGCATTTT
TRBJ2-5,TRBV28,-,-,CASRTQVETQYF,TGTGCCAGCAGAACCCAGGTAGAGACCCAGTACTTC
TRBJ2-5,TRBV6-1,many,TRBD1,CATFRDRRETQYF,TGTGCCACCTTTAGGGACAGGAGAGAGACCCAGTACTTC
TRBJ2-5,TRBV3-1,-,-,CASSQDWQEGTQYF,TGTGCCAGCAGCCAAGACTGGCAGGAGGGGACCCAGTACTTC
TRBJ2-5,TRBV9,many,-,CASSASPAKETQYF,TGTGCCAGCAGCGCGTCACCAGCAAAAGAGACCCAGTACTTC
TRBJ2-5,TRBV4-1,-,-,CASSQDPDKVEETQYF,TGCGCCAGCAGCCAAGATCCCGACAAAGTCGAGGAGACCCAGTACTTC
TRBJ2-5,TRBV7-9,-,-,CASSNTGETQYF,TGTGCCAGCAGCAACACTGGGGAGACCCAGTACTTC
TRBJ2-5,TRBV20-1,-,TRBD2,CSAISGGNNEQYF,TGCAGTGCTATTAGCGGGGGAAACAATGAGCAGTACTTC
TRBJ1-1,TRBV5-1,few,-,CASSLDSTLQAFF,TGCGCCAGCAGCCTGGACAGTACGCTTCAAGCTTTCTTT
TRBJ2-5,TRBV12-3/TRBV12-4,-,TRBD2,CASSDPGLGKTQYF,TGTGCCAGCAGTGATCCGGGACTAGGAAAGACCCAGTACTTC
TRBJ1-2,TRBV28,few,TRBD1,CASSLGGQGAYGYTF,TGTGCCAGCAGTTTAGGGGGACAGGGTGCCTATGGCTACACCTTC
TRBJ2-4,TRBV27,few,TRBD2,CASSFSGGAKNIQYF,TGTGCCAGCAGTTTTTCGGGGGGGGCCAAAAACATTCAGTACTTC
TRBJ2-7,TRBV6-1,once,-,CASSSSGMYEQYF,TGTGCCAGCAGTTCCTCAGGGATGTACGAGCAGTACTTC
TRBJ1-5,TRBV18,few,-,CASSPQEGGQPQHF,TGTGCCAGCTCACCACAGGAGGGGGGGCAGCCCCAGCATTTT
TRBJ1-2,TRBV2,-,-,CASSVKVGYTF,TGTGCCAGCAGTGTAAAGGTTGGCTACACCTTC
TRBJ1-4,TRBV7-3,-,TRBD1,CASSSLGTGADATNEKLFF,TGTGCCAGCAGCTCACTAGGGACAGGGGCCGATGCAACTAATGAAAAACTGTTTTTT
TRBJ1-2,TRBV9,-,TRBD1,CASSVGDRGRGYTF,TGTGCCAGCAGCGTAGGGGACAGGGGGCGCGGCTACACCTTC
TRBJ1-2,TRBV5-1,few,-,CASGESGADYGYTF,TGCGCCAGCGGTGAATCGGGGGCGGACTATGGCTACACCTTC
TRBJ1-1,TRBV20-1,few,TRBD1,CSARAIDRGTNTEAFF,TGCAGTGCTAGAGCCATCGACAGGGGGACGAACACTGAAGCTTTCTTT
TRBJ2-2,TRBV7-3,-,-,CASSLLGLAVAGELFF,TGTGCCAGCAGCTTACTGGGCCTCGCCGTGGCCGGGGAGCTGTTTTTT
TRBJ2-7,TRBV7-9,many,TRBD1,CASRETGGLSYEQYF,TGTGCCAGCAGGGAGACAGGGGGCCTCTCCTACGAGCAGTACTTC
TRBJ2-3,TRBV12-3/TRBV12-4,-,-,CASSLPDQGWEDTQYF,TGTGCCAGCAGTTTGCCCGATCAGGGGTGGGAAGATACGCAGTATTTT
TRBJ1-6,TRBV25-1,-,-,CASSDPGEGGQSPLHF,TGTGCCAGCAGTGATCCCGGAGAAGGGGGGCAGTCACCCCTCCACTTT
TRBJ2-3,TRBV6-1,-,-,CASTSADTRYF,TGTGCCAGCACTTCCGCGGATACGCGGTATTTT
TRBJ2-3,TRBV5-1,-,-,CASSMLLRGGDTQYF,TGCGCCAGCAGCATGCTTTTGAGGGGAGGAGATACGCAGTATTTT
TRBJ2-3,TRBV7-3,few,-,CASSPLGGTQYF,TGTGCCAGCAGCCCCCTGGGGGGTACGCAGTATTTT
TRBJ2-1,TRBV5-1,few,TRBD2,CASSLELGFAGVDNEQFF,TGCGCCAGCAGCTTGGAATTAGGCTTTGCGGGAGTGGACAATGAGCAGTTCTTC
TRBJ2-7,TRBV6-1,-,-,CASSEAFGGSESYEQYF,TGTGCCAGCAGTGAAGCATTTGGAGGGAGTGAATCCTACGAGCAGTACTTC